This TCR beta chain was recorded in a study of liver allograft versus peripheral blood T cells. As for the study in general: The authors compared T cell receptor repertoires in transplanted livers with those in the peripheral blood of recipients.

By frequency in the sample, this clonotype is medium-sized. As yet, its antigen is unknown. The germline CDR1 and CDR2 sequences are SGHTA and FQGNSA. Germline trimming cut 5 bases from V and 5 bases from J; bases unmatched to any gene: 2. The CDR3 runs to 13 residues. Findings and caveats of the study: Liver allograft and peripheral blood T cell receptor repertoires reportedly differed.

TCRdb reanalysed the reads using MiXCR and keeps one entry per CDR3 protein. The table has around 1,700 distinct CDR3 sequences, about 15% seen once; the top ten hold roughly 10%. This clonotype originated in a human patient who had a liver transplant. Some T cells may be the graft donor's. The chain combines TRBV7-2 with TRBJ1-2; 10 bases match TRBD1. In DNA, the CDR3 is TGTGCCAGCAGCGTGGGACAGGGGTATGGCTACACCTTC. Translating gives CASSVGQGYGYTF.